A few counts support the clone carrying this TCR beta chain. Its antigen is as yet unknown. CDR3 length: 12 residues. V was cut by 5 bases and J by 10 bases, with 11 bases left in between. Looked up from germline, CDR1 is SNHLY and CDR2 is FYNNEI. There were no patients who had received any treatment before thyroid surgery. The data derive from a study of metastatic and nonmetastatic thyroid tumors. Study as a whole: A comparison of repertoires was made across blood and tumor or nodule tissue from malignant and benign thyroid patients.

Methods used by the authors: Clinicopathological groups supplied CDR3 differences that were used to build a distant-metastasis classifier for papillary thyroid cancer. With MiXCR, TCRdb reprocessed the PCR reads. TCRdb's processing, not the authors' own work, is the source of the V and J calls. The data contain some 19,000 clones, around a third of them singletons. Findings and limits, study-wide: According to reports, the diversity of TCR beta was significantly higher in malignant thyroid tumors than in benign nodules, and this held in both blood and tumor samples.

The rearrangement joins TRBV2 to TRBJ1-4; D is possibly TRBD1 (6 bases). The sequencing input was tumor tissue. The clonotype comes from a female donor with papillary thyroid cancer or a benign thyroid nodule (not recorded which). Some clones in this sample may be carry-over from other donors' samples. The chain's CDR3 is CASSLTGRKLFF. The CDR3 nucleotides read TGTGCCAGCAGTTTGACAGGAAGAAAACTGTTTTTT.